Listed below are T cell receptor beta chains from one sample, sequenced in a study of T cells after yellow fever vaccination. In TCRdb, the 5' RACE reads were re-called with MiXCR into one record per CDR3 protein. Of 100,000 to 150,000 distinct CDR3 sequences listed, almost 9% were seen once; the top ten hold roughly 43%. The specimen comprised CD8+ T cells sorted from PBMCs, sampled on the day of the yellow fever booster vaccination. The receptor source for this set is a man in his late teens or twenties who received the YFV17D yellow fever vaccine. The CDR3 runs from the conserved cysteine through the conserved F or W. D genes are given only for firm matches. Clone size is not always given. Where it is, it says once, few, many or a class for expanded clones.

D	V	size	J	length	CDR3	DNA
.	TRBV12-3/TRBV12-4	.	TRBJ1-3	12	CAGSSSGNTIYF	TGTGCCGGCAGCAGCTCTGGAAACACCATATATTTT
.	TRBV12-3/TRBV12-4	few	TRBJ1-6	16	CASSLSLGFNNSPLHF	TGTGCCAGCAGTTTATCGTTGGGTTTTAATAATTCACCCCTCCACTTT
.	TRBV6-4	few	TRBJ1-2	15	CASSDSGQGFYGYTF	TGTGCCAGCAGTGACTCGGGCCAGGGCTTCTATGGCTACACCTTC
.	TRBV2	many	TRBJ2-3	14	CASSGHDRADTQYF	TGTGCCAGCAGTGGTCACGACCGGGCGGATACGCAGTATTTT
.	TRBV28	few	TRBJ1-5	15	CASSPRGGGDQPQHF	TGTGCCAGCAGCCCCCGGGGAGGGGGTGATCAGCCCCAGCATTTT
.	TRBV4-1	many	TRBJ2-5	15	CASSQVGRRWVTQYF	TGCGCCAGCAGCCAAGTGGGACGGCGTTGGGTTACCCAGTACTTC
TRBD1	TRBV12-3/TRBV12-4	.	TRBJ2-7	12	CASSLQGDEQYF	TGTGCCAGCAGCCTCCAGGGGGACGAGCAGTACTTC
.	TRBV7-9	.	TRBJ1-5	16	CASSLVSPGKGQPQHF	TGTGCCAGCAGCTTAGTATCCCCGGGGAAGGGGCAGCCCCAGCATTTT
.	TRBV7-9	.	TRBJ2-2	16	CASSKVERLNTGELFF	TGTGCCAGCAGCAAGGTGGAGAGGCTAAACACCGGGGAGCTGTTTTTT
TRBD2	TRBV12-3/TRBV12-4	many	TRBJ2-3	15	CASSPPGLVDDTQYF	TGTGCCAGCAGCCCCCCGGGACTAGTTGACGATACGCAGTATTTT
.	TRBV11-3	few	TRBJ2-7	14	CASSLSGVSYEQYF	TGTGCCAGCAGCTTATCAGGGGTCTCCTACGAGCAGTACTTC
TRBD2	TRBV7-2	many	TRBJ2-3	15	CASSLGLAGGATQYF	TGTGCCAGCAGCTTAGGGCTAGCGGGGGGGGCTACGCAGTATTTT
TRBD1	TRBV27	.	TRBJ1-1	13	CASSFSRGTEAFF	TGTGCCAGCAGTTTCTCCAGGGGGACTGAAGCTTTCTTT
TRBD1	TRBV7-8	few	TRBJ1-5	18	CASSLRYAAGGQLEAQHF	TGTGCCAGCAGTCTTAGATACGCGGCAGGGGGCCAATTGGAGGCCCAGCATTTT
.	TRBV28	few	TRBJ2-4	15	CASGRTVLAKNIQYF	TGTGCCAGCGGCAGGACAGTACTAGCCAAAAACATTCAGTACTTC
.	TRBV7-9	.	TRBJ2-4	16	CASSSRGLLAKNIQYF	TGTGCCAGCAGCTCCAGGGGTCTACTAGCCAAAAACATTCAGTACTTC
.	TRBV7-9	few	TRBJ1-1	14	CASSPGTANTEAFF	TGTGCCAGCAGCCCGGGTACAGCGAACACTGAAGCTTTCTTT
TRBD1	TRBV12-3/TRBV12-4	many	TRBJ2-1	13	CASSPGTVNEQFF	TGTGCCAGCAGTCCCGGGACAGTCAATGAGCAGTTCTTC
TRBD2	TRBV7-6	many	TRBJ2-7	15	CASSLGAGGAGEQYF	TGTGCCAGCAGCTTAGGGGCCGGGGGGGCAGGAGAGCAGTACTTC
.	TRBV6-2/TRBV6-3	.	TRBJ2-5	14	CASSYLADQETQYF	TGTGCCAGCAGTTATTTGGCGGACCAAGAGACCCAGTACTTC
.	TRBV30	.	TRBJ2-3	13	CAWSSTNTDTQYF	TGTGCCTGGAGTAGCACGAATACAGATACGCAGTATTTT
.	TRBV4-1	.	TRBJ1-6	17	CASSQDSGSSYNSPLHF	TGCGCCAGCAGCCAAGATTCGGGTAGCTCCTATAATTCACCCCTCCACTTT
TRBD2	TRBV27	.	TRBJ2-5	15	CASSFLAGFRETQYF	TGTGCCAGCAGTTTTCTAGCGGGGTTTCGAGAGACCCAGTACTTC
TRBD1	TRBV29-1	many	TRBJ2-7	16	CSVEDRTGDGWLQQYF	TGCAGCGTTGAAGATAGGACAGGGGATGGCTGGTTGCAGCAGTACTTC
TRBD2	TRBV29-1	few	TRBJ2-7	13	CSATPGGLHEQYF	TGCAGCGCCACCCCGGGGGGGCTGCACGAGCAGTACTTC
.	TRBV5-1	many	TRBJ2-3	14	CASSLLGGTDTQYF	TGCGCCAGCAGCTTGCTGGGGGGCACAGATACGCAGTATTTT
.	TRBV6-5	.	TRBJ2-1	13	CASSWTPYNEQFF	TGTGCCAGCAGTTGGACACCCTACAATGAGCAGTTCTTC
.	TRBV27	few	TRBJ1-6	14	CASSWAAVNSPLHF	TGTGCCAGCAGTTGGGCAGCAGTTAATTCACCCCTCCACTTT
TRBD2	TRBV7-2	.	TRBJ2-1	15	CASSLSLAGYNEQFF	TGTGCCAGCAGCTTAAGTCTAGCGGGTTACAATGAGCAGTTCTTC
.	TRBV6-2/TRBV6-3	few	TRBJ1-1	14	CASSAAQLNTEAFF	TGTGCCAGCAGCGCAGCCCAGCTGAACACTGAAGCTTTCTTT
.	TRBV5-1	.	TRBJ1-2	14	CASSLESGSHGYTF	TGCGCCAGCAGCTTGGAATCAGGATCCCATGGCTACACCTTC
TRBD1	TRBV19	few	TRBJ1-2	13	CASIGQGNYGYTF	TGTGCCAGCATCGGACAGGGGAACTATGGCTACACCTTC
.	TRBV27	.	TRBJ1-5	14	CASSLGGTGRAQHF	TGTGCCAGCAGCCTCGGGGGTACGGGCAGGGCCCAGCATTTT
.	TRBV3-1	few	TRBJ2-2	15	CASSQPNSNTGELFF	TGTGCCAGCAGCCAACCCAACAGCAACACCGGGGAGCTGTTTTTT
TRBD2	TRBV29-1	few	TRBJ2-3	14	CSVRGGLGRDTQYF	TGCAGCGTTCGGGGGGGCCTTGGACGGGATACGCAGTATTTT
.	TRBV12-3/TRBV12-4	.	TRBJ1-2	13	CASSFAPVYGYTF	TGTGCCAGCAGTTTTGCCCCTGTCTATGGCTACACCTTC
TRBD1	TRBV20-1	many	TRBJ2-2	14	CSAPDRENTGELFF	TGCAGTGCACCGGACAGGGAGAACACCGGGGAGCTGTTTTTT
.	TRBV4-3	.	TRBJ2-2	14	CASSQLSETGELFF	TGCGCCAGCAGCCAACTCTCGGAGACCGGGGAGCTGTTTTTT
TRBD2	TRBV7-6	.	TRBJ2-7	15	CASSEGLAGAYEQYF	TGTGCCAGCAGCGAGGGACTAGCGGGGGCCTACGAGCAGTACTTC
TRBD1	TRBV6-1	few	TRBJ1-2	11	CARRQGDGYTF	TGTGCCAGGCGACAGGGGGATGGCTACACCTTC
.	TRBV6-2/TRBV6-3	few	TRBJ1-1	14	CASSYGSMNTEAFF	TGTGCCAGCAGTTACGGGAGTATGAACACTGAAGCTTTCTTT
.	TRBV4-1	.	TRBJ1-6	16	CASSRAPSSYNSPLHF	TGCGCCAGCAGCCGTGCCCCGAGCTCCTATAATTCACCCCTCCACTTT